The 9 T cell receptor beta chains below all came from one sample that was sequenced in a study of blood T cell repertoires in COVID-19. TCRdb's table, derived via immunoSEQ multiplex PCR, lists solely in-frame clones and lacks some. The sample records just over 300,000 clones, over 85% being singletons. Input material: peripheral blood. The receptors originated from a woman in her 30s with COVID-19, enrolled during active disease.

The genes are TRBV19 and TRBJ2-5, with TRBD2 matching 9 bases. Per germline, CDR1 LNHDA and CDR2 SQIVND (reference sequence). V lost 8 bases and J lost 4; bases outside the gene matches: 20. This CDR3 comprises 18 residues. The CDR3 reads CASHGVGGGARISETQYF. CDR3 coding DNA: TGTGCCAGTCACGGGGTAGGCGGGGGGGCGAGGATTTCAGAGACCCAGTACTTC.

The rearrangement joins TRBV7-9 to TRBJ1-1; D is perhaps TRBD1 (6 bases). Looked up from germline, CDR1 is SEHNR and CDR2 is FQNEAQ (reference sequence). This CDR3 is 15 amino acids long. V was cut by 8 bases and J by 5 bases, with 21 bases left in between. The CDR3 here is CASSLAGGTKTEAFF. In DNA form, the CDR3 reads TGTGCCAGCTCCCTCGCGGGGGGCACGAAGACTGAAGCTTTCTTT.

The gene calls are TRBV11-2 and TRBJ2-3; D gene ambiguous. Per the germline V gene, CDR1 is SGHAT and CDR2 is FQNNGV. The germline V and J ends were trimmed by 5 bases and 6 bases, with 12 bases remaining between them. The CDR3 has 13 residues. The CDR3 loop is CASSPSLVDTQYF. CDR3 DNA sequence: TGTGCCAGCAGCCCCTCCCTCGTGGATACGCAGTATTTT.

V is TRBV19 and J is TRBJ2-1, with D maybe TRBD2 (5 bases). This CDR3 region has 11 residues. Germline CDR1 LNHDA, CDR2 SQIVND (reference sequence). With 5 bases removed from V and 10 bases from J, the gap between germline ends came to 9 bases. The CDR3 DNA is TGTGCCAGTAGTGAGGGCCACGAGCAGTTCTTC. Translating it yields CASSEGHEQFF.

V and J are TRBV28 and TRBJ1-6; D call uncertain. Between the trimmed V and J ends, which lost 5 bases and 1 base, there was a span of 6 bases. The V gene's germline CDR1 is MDHEN and CDR2 SYDVKM. The CDR3 is 14 amino acids. CDR3 loop: CASSGGSYNSPLHF. Written as DNA, the CDR3 is TGTGCCAGCAGTGGAGGGTCCTATAATTCACCCCTCCACTTT.

V gene TRBV7-2 combines with J gene TRBJ2-5; a possible D gene is TRBD2 (6 bases). In germline, CDR1 is SGHTA, CDR2 FQGNSA. V was shortened by 5 bases and J by 3 bases, with 7 bases between the two germline ends. The CDR3 sequence is 12 residues long. The CDR3 sequence: CASSRREETQYF. The CDR3 DNA follows: TGTGCCAGCAGCCGGAGGGAAGAGACCCAGTACTTC. Based on the CDR3 plus reference TRBV7-2 and TRBJ2-5, the full variable domain is GAGVSQSPSNKVTEKGKDVELRCDPISGHTALYWYRQSLGQGLEFLIYFQGNSAPDKSGLPSDRFSAERTGGSVSTLTIQRTQQEDSAVYLCASSRREETQYFGPGTRLLVL.

This chain's CDR3 is CASSGSGTSDWYNEQFF. The CDR3 DNA is TGTGCCAGCAGTGGATCCGGGACTAGCGATTGGTACAATGAGCAGTTCTTC. The chain is built from TRBV6-2 or TRBV6-3 and TRBJ2-1; TRBD2 aligns across 10 bases. CDR3 length equals 17 residues. Germline CDR1 is MNHEY and CDR2 is SVGEGT. Trimming cost V 5 bases and J 4 bases; bases outside gene matches: 11.

The chain recombines TRBV7-8 with TRBJ2-5; D is perhaps TRBD1 (6 bases). The CDR3 runs to 15 residues. V was cut by 5 bases and J by 3 bases, with 16 bases left in between. In germline, CDR1 is SGHVS, CDR2 FQNEAQ. In DNA, the CDR3 is TGTGCCAGCAGCAGATCACAGGGTAGGAAAGAGACCCAGTACTTC. Protein product: CASSRSQGRKETQYF.

This chain connects TRBV9 to TRBJ1-3, with D uncertain. Germline CDR1 SGDLS, CDR2 YYNGEE. V dropped 0 bases and J dropped 2 bases, with 15 bases sitting between them. This CDR3 comprises 17 residues. The CDR3 reads CASSVGSGDSAGNTIYF. The CDR3 DNA reads as TGTGCCAGCAGCGTAGGTTCGGGAGACTCGGCTGGAAACACCATATATTTT.